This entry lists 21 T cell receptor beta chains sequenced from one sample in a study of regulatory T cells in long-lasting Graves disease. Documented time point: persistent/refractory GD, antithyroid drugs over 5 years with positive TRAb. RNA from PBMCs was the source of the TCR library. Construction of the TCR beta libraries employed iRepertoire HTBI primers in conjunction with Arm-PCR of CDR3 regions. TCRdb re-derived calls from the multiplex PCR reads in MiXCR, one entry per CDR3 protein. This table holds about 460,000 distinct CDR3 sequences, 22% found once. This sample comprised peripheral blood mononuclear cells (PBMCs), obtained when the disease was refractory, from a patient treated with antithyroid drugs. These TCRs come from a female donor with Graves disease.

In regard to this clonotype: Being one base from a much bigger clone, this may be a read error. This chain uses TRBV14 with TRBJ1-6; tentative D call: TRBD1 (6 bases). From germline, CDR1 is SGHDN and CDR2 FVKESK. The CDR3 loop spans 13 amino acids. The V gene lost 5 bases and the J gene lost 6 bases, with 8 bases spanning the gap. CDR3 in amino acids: CASSGQFNSPLHF. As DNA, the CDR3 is TGTGCCAGCAGCGGACAGTTTAATTCACCCCTCCACTTT. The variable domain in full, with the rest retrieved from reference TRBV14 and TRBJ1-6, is EAGVTQFPSHSVIEKGQTVTLRCDPISGHDNLYWYRRVMGKEIKFLLHFVKESKQDESGMPNNRFLAERTGGTYSTLKVQPAELEDSGVYFCASSGQFNSPLHFGNGTRLTVT.

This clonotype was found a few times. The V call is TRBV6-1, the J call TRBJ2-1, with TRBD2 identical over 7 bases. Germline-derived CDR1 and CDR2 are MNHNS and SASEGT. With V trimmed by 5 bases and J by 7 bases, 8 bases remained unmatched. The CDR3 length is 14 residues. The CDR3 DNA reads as TGTGCCAGCAGTCTCCGGGACTATGAAAATGAGCAGTTCTTC. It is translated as CASSLRDYENEQFF.

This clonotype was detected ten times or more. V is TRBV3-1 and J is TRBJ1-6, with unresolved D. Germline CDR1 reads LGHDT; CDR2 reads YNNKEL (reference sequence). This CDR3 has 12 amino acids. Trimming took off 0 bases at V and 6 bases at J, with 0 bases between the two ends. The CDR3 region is CASSQDNSPLHF. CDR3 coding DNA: TGTGCCAGCAGCCAAGATAATTCACCCCTCCACTTT.

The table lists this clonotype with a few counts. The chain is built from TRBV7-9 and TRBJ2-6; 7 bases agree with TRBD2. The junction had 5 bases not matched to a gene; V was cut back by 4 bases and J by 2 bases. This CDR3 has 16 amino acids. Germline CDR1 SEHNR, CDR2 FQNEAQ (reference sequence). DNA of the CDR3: TGTGCCAGCAGCTCAGCGGGGAGGCCTGGGGCCAACGTCCTGACTTTC. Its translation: CASSSAGRPGANVLTF.

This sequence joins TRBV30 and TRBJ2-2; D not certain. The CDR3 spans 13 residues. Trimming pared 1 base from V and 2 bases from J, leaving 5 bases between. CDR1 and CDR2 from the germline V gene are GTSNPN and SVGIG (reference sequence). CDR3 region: CAWSAPNTGELFF. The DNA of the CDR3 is TGTGCCTGGAGTGCTCCTAACACCGGGGAGCTGTTTTTT.

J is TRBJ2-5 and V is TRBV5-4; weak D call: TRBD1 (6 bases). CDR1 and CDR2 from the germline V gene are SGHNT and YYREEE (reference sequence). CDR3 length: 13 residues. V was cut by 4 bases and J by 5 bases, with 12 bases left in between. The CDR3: CASSHYREETQYF. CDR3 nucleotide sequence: TGTGCCAGCAGCCACTACAGGGAGGAGACCCAGTACTTC.

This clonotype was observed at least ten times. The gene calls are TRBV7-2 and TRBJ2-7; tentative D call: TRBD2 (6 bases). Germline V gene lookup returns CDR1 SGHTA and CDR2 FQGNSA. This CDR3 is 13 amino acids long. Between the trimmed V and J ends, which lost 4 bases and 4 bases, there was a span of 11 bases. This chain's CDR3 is CASSWGREYEQYF. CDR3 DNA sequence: TGTGCCAGCAGCTGGGGACGGGAGTACGAGCAGTACTTC.

The CDR3 nucleotides are TGCAGCGTTGAGGCGGGGGGGGGTAATGAGCAGTTCTTC. Translating it yields CSVEAGGGNEQFF. The J gene is TRBJ2-1, the V gene TRBV29-1; TRBD2 matches at 9 bases. Trimming cost V 3 bases and J 7 bases; bases outside gene matches: 4. CDR1 and CDR2 from the germline V gene are SQVTM and ANQGSEA. The CDR3 has 13 amino acids.

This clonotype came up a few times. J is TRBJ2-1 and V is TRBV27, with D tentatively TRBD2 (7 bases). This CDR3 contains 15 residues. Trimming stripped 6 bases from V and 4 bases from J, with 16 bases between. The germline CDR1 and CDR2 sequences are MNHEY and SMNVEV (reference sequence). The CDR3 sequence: CASRGGSGDYNEQFF. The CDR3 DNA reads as TGTGCCAGCAGAGGGGGGAGCGGGGATTACAATGAGCAGTTCTTC.

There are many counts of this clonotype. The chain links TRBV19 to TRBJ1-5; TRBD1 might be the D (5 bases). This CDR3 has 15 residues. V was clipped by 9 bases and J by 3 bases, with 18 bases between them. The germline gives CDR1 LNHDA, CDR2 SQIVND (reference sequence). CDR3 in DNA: TGTGCCAGCCAACCTCAGGGTTTGTCCAATCAGCCCCAGCATTTT. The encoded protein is CASQPQGLSNQPQHF.

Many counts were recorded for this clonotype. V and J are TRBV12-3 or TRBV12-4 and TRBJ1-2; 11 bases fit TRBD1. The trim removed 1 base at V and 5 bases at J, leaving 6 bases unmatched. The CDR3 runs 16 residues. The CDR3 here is CASSLGPGQGGYGYTF. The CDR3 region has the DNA TGTGCCAGCAGTTTAGGTCCGGGACAGGGGGGGTATGGCTACACCTTC.

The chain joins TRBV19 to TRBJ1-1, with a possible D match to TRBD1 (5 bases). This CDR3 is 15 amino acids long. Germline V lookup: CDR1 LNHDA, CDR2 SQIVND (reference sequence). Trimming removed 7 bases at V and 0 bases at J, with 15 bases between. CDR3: CASNPGPLMNTEAFF. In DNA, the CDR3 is TGTGCCAGTAATCCAGGGCCACTGATGAACACTGAAGCTTTCTTT. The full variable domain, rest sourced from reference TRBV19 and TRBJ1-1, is DGGITQSPKYLFRKEGQNVTLSCEQNLNHDAMYWYRQDPGQGLRLIYYSQIVNDFQKGDIAEGYSVSREKKESFPLTVTSAQKNPTAFYLCASNPGPLMNTEAFFGQGTRLTVV.

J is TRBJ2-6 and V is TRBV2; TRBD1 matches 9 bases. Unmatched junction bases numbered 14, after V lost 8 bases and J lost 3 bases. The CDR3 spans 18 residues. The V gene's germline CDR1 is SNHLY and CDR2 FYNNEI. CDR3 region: CASSSSGTGFFGANVLTF. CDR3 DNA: TGTGCCAGCTCCTCTTCCGGGACAGGGTTTTTTGGGGCCAACGTCCTGACTTTC.

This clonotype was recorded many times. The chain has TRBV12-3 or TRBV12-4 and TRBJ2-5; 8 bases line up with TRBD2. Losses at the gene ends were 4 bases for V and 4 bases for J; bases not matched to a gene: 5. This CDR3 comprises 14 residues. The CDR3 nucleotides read TGTGCCAGCAGTTCCCCCCGGGGGGGAGAGACCCAGTACTTC. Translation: CASSSPRGGETQYF.

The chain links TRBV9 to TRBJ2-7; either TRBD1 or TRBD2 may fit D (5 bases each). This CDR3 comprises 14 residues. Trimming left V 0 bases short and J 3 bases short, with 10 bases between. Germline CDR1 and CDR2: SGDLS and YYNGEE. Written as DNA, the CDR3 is TGTGCCAGCAGCGTAGGGGGACCGGTCTACGAGCAGTACTTC. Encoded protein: CASSVGGPVYEQYF.

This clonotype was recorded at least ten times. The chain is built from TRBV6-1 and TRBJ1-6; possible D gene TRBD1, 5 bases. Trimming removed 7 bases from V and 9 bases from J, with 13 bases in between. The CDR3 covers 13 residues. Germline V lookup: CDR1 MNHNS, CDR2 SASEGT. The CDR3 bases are TGTGCCAGCACCGAATCCGACAGTTCACCCCTCCACTTT. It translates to CASTESDSSPLHF.

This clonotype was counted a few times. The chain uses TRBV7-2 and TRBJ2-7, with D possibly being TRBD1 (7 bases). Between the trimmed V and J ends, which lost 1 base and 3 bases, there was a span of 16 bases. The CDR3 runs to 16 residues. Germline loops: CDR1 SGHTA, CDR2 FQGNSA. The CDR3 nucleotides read TGTGCCAGCAGCTTAGTTGGAGGGGGCAATCTCTACGAGCAGTACTTC. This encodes CASSLVGGGNLYEQYF.

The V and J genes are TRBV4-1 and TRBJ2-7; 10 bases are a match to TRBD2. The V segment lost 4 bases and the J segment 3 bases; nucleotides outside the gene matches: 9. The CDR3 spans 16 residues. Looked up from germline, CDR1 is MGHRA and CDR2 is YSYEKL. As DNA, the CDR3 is TGCGCCAGCAGCCCTAGCGGGGGAAGTACGGTCTACGAGCAGTACTTC. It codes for CASSPSGGSTVYEQYF.

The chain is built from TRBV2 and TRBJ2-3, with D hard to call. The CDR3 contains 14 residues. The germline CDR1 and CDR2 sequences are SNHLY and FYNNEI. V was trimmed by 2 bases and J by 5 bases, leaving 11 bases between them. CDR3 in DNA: TGTGCCAGCAGTGAACACTTCCTCCGAGATACGCAGTATTTT. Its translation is CASSEHFLRDTQYF.

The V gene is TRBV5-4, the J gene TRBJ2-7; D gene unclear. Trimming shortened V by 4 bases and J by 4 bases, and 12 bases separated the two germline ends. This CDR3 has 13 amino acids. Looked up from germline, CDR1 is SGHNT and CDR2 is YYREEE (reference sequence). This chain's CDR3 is CASSPWSGYEQYF. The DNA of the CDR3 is TGTGCCAGCAGCCCGTGGTCGGGTTACGAGCAGTACTTC.

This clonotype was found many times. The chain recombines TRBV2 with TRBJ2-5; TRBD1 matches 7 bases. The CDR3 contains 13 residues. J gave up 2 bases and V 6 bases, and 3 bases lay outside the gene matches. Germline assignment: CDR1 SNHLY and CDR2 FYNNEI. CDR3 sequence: CASSPDRQETQYF. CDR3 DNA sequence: TGTGCCAGCAGCCCGGACAGGCAAGAGACCCAGTACTTC.